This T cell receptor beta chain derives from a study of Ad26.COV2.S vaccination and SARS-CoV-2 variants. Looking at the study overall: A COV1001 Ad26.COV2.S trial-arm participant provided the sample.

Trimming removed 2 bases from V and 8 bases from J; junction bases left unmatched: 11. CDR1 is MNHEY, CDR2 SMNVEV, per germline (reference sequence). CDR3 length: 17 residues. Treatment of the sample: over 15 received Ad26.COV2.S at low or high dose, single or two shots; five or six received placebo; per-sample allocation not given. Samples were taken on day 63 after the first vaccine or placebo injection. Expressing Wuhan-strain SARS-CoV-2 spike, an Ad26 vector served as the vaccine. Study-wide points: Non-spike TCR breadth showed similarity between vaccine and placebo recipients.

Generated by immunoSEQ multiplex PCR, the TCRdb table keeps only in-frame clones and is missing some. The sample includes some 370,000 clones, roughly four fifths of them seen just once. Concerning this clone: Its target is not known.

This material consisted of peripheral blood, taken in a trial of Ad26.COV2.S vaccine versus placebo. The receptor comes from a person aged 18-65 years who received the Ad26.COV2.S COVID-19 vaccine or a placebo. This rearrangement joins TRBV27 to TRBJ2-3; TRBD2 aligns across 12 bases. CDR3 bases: TGTGCCAGCAGTTTAAAGTGGGCTAGCGGGGGGGCAGGTACGCAGTATTTT. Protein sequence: CASSLKWASGGAGTQYF.